This TCR beta chain was profiled in a study of sequential checkpoint blockade in melanoma. In the study overall: First-line arms were nivolumab then ipilimumab, or the reverse, randomized 1:1.

The sample holds a few counts of this clone. The treatment is: randomized to nivolumab then ipilimumab (arm A) or the reverse (arm B). Patients had received no earlier DNA-damaging chemotherapy. PBMC sorting kept live CD3+CD8+ cells without CD19 or CD56. Repertoires were generated with immunoSEQ multiplex PCR, while TCRdb's copy carries only in-frame clones and drops some. The table lists some 20,000 clones, around three fifths of them singletons. Trimming cost V 0 bases and J 8 bases, with 14 bases left between them. Germline values: CDR1 SGHNT, CDR2 YYREEE (reference sequence). The CDR3 sequence is 15 residues long.

This receptor was identified in a human donor with melanoma. The chain is built from TRBV5-4 and TRBJ1-4; the D gene is possibly TRBD1 (6 bases). The sample was CD8+ T cells sorted from blood (inferred from file names), taken from a patient given nivolumab and ipilimumab in sequence. The CDR3 spells CASSLETGLSEKLFF. For the CDR3, the DNA is TGTGCCAGCAGCTTGGAGACAGGTCTATCCGAAAAACTGTTTTTT.